The clone carrying this T cell receptor (beta chain) was counted a few times. Trimming took 6 bases from V and 7 from J, leaving 18 bases between them. Germline CDR1 reads LNHDA; CDR2 reads SQIVND (reference sequence). This CDR3 is built from 14 residues. Per the original data handling: Amplified reference gene primers provided the basis for estimating nucleated cell counts. Some clones are missing from TCRdb's copy, which holds only in-frame ones; the method was immunoSEQ multiplex PCR. V, J and clone size derive from that table, while D and trimming were established from the DNA sequence. The data hold approximately 250,000 clones, with more than 85% observed a single time. Assignments of participants to cohorts depended upon their own reported clinical history. All recovered Cohort 3 donors got two negative PCRs, got clearance, or saw symptom resolution. The sample comes from a study of blood T cell repertoires in COVID-19. Study summary: Nucleic acid was either cDNA or gDNA, and it came from T cells, B-cell-depleted T cells, or PBMCs.

The sequence was collected from a woman aged 25 to 39 who had recovered from COVID-19. The specimen was PBMCs or T cells enriched from blood (not recorded which). The rearrangement uses TRBV19 and TRBJ1-2; perhaps TRBD1 as D (5 bases). The DNA of the CDR3 is TGTGCCAGTAGCTCCGGGGGGGTTGGCCCTGGCTACACCTTC. It codes for CASSSGGVGPGYTF.